This entry lists 31 T cell receptor beta chains sequenced from one sample in a study of cytomegalovirus exposure and HLA in healthy donors. In the PCR, 60 Vbeta and 13 Jbeta primers were used. Only in-frame clones appear in the TCRdb table, and some are missing; sequencing was by immunoSEQ multiplex PCR. The sample carries some 100,000 clones, roughly 80% recorded once. Sample: PBMCs. The receptors shown here come from a man aged 50 or older in good health and CMV-seropositive.

The J gene is TRBJ2-4, the V gene TRBV11-2; TRBD2 is a possible D gene (5 bases). The CDR3 sequence is 13 residues long. V was clipped by 0 bases and J by 8 bases, with 8 bases between them. Germline V gives CDR1 SGHAT, CDR2 FQNNGV. The CDR3 is CASSLDSGYIQYF. The DNA for the CDR3 is TGTGCCAGCAGCTTAGATTCGGGGTACATTCAGTACTTC.

CDR3 in amino acids: CASKPGLSNREQYF. The DNA for the CDR3 is TGTGCCAGCAAGCCGGGACTATCTAATCGGGAGCAGTACTTC. The gene calls are TRBV6-5 and TRBJ2-7, with 7 bases matching TRBD2. From germline, CDR1 is MNHEY and CDR2 SVGAGI. Unmatched junction bases numbered 13, after V lost 7 bases and J lost 7 bases. This CDR3 has 14 residues.

CDR3 in amino acids: CASSLRTGLGSNEQFF. CDR3 bases: TGTGCCAGCAGCTTACGGACAGGTTTAGGGTCCAATGAGCAGTTCTTC. This chain links TRBV7-6 with TRBJ2-1; 7 nucleotides agree with TRBD1. The CDR3 is made up of 16 amino acids. V lost 2 bases, J lost 6 bases, and 10 bases stayed unmatched. The germline V gene encodes CDR1 SGHVS and CDR2 FNYEAQ.

CDR3 in amino acids: CAWSRSLYNEQFF. CDR3 coding DNA: TGTGCCTGGAGTCGAAGCTTATACAATGAGCAGTTCTTC. The chain joins TRBV30 to TRBJ2-1; D call uncertain. The CDR3 contains 13 residues. The V end lost 2 bases, the J end lost 4 bases, and 9 bases lay between the germline ends. CDR1 GTSNPN and CDR2 SVGIG come from the germline V gene (reference sequence). The whole variable domain, remainder taken from reference TRBV30 and TRBJ2-1, is SQTIHQWPATLVQPVGSPLSLECTVEGTSNPNLYWYRQAAGRGLQLLFYSVGIGQISSEVPQNLSASRPQDRQFILSSKKLLLSDSGFYLCAWSRSLYNEQFFGPGTRLTVL.

The CDR3 bases are TGTGCCAGCAGCCAATCAGGACAGAACAATCAGCCCCAGCATTTT. It specifies CASSQSGQNNQPQHF. The gene calls are TRBV16 and TRBJ1-5, with TRBD1 as a possible D gene (6 bases). Trimming took 0 bases from V and 3 from J, leaving 9 bases between them. The CDR3 has 15 residues. Germline CDR1 reads KGHSY; CDR2 reads FQNENV.

This clone came up a few times. The chain has TRBV6-1 and TRBJ1-1, with TRBD1 identical over 7 bases. V lost 8 bases and J lost 0; bases outside the gene matches: 9. This CDR3 comprises 15 residues. CDR1 is MNHNS, CDR2 SASEGT, per germline. Here the CDR3 DNA reads TGTGCCAGCGTGGGGGACAGACTCATGAACACTGAAGCTTTCTTT. Translation: CASVGDRLMNTEAFF.

Concerning this clone: Other DNA sequences from this sample encode an identical CDR3 as well. The rearrangement links TRBV2 to TRBJ1-1; tentatively, D is TRBD1 (6 bases). Germline V gene lookup returns CDR1 SNHLY and CDR2 FYNNEI. The CDR3 length is 15 residues. V was clipped by 0 bases and J by 1 base, with 9 bases between them. For the CDR3, the DNA is TGTGCCAGCAGTGAAGCGACAGGCCGGAACACTGAAGCTTTCTTT. This gives the protein CASSEATGRNTEAFF.

This sequence joins TRBV19 and TRBJ2-3; 11 bases fit TRBD2. The CDR3 contains 16 residues. J lost 1 base, V lost 5 bases, and 5 bases had no gene match. Germline CDR1 and CDR2: LNHDA and SQIVND (reference sequence). The CDR3 reads CASSALAGEGTDTQYF. The CDR3 DNA sequence: TGTGCCAGTAGTGCACTAGCGGGAGAAGGCACAGATACGCAGTATTTT.

This clone appeared once. This chain joins TRBV4-2 and TRBJ2-1; TRBD2 matches 13 bases. Per the germline V gene, CDR1 is LGHNA and CDR2 is YNFKEQ. V lost 1 base to trimming and J lost 8 bases; unmatched junction nucleotides: 2. CDR3 length: 15 amino acids. CDR3 bases: TGTGCCAGCAGCCAAGGAACTAGCGGGGGGGATGAGCAGTTCTTC. This translates into CASSQGTSGGDEQFF.

This clone turned up a few times. V usage is TRBV7-9 and J usage is TRBJ2-1; D might be TRBD2 (6 bases). The CDR3 runs to 13 residues. Trimming took off 6 bases at V and 5 bases at J, with 11 bases between the two ends. Germline V gene sequence: CDR1 SEHNR, CDR2 FQNEAQ (reference sequence). This CDR3 is CASSSGLHNEQFF. The CDR3 nucleotides are TGTGCCAGCAGTTCGGGACTCCACAATGAGCAGTTCTTC.

V is TRBV7-8 and J is TRBJ2-7; D uncertain. Germline CDR1 is SGHVS and CDR2 is FQNEAQ. Between the trimmed V and J ends, which lost 3 bases and 9 bases, there was a span of 9 bases. The CDR3 consists of 11 residues. The CDR3 nucleotides read TGTGCCAGCAGCTTCAATCGCAGGCAGTACTTC. Encoded protein: CASSFNRRQYF.

This chain joins TRBV2 and TRBJ2-5, with a possible D match to TRBD1 (5 bases). Germline CDR1 is SNHLY and CDR2 is FYNNEI. V was pared by 8 bases and J by 3 bases, with 7 bases between. This CDR3 has 11 residues. The CDR3 loop reads CASCREETQYF. The CDR3 nucleotides read TGTGCCAGCTGCAGGGAAGAGACCCAGTACTTC.

The chain combines TRBV5-4 with TRBJ2-7, with 9 nucleotides matching TRBD1. Germline CDR1 and CDR2: SGHNT and YYREEE (reference sequence). The CDR3 loop spans 14 amino acids. V lost 1 base to trimming and J lost 2 bases; unmatched junction nucleotides: 1. In DNA, the CDR3 is TGTGCCAGCAGCTTGAACAGGGGGCCCTACGAGCAGTACTTC. This translates into CASSLNRGPYEQYF.

A single count supports this clone. The genes are TRBV5-1 and TRBJ2-1; 9 nucleotides line up with TRBD2. Germline CDR1 reads SGHRS; CDR2 reads YFSETQ. Germline trimming cut 4 bases from V and 4 bases from J; bases unmatched to any gene: 9. There are 16 residues in the CDR3. In DNA form, the CDR3 reads TGCGCCAGCAGCCAAAATGCGGGAGGGGGGTACAATGAGCAGTTCTTC. Its protein is CASSQNAGGGYNEQFF.

The chain uses TRBV6-5 and TRBJ1-2; TRBD1 agrees at 9 bases. The V gene's germline CDR1 is MNHEY and CDR2 SVGAGI. V dropped 5 bases and J dropped 2; count of bases not matched to a gene: 6. CDR3 length equals 15 residues. CDR3 DNA: TGTGCCAGCAGTCGAGGGACAGGGACAAACTATGGCTACACCTTC. It yields the protein CASSRGTGTNYGYTF.

The chain couples TRBV7-9 to TRBJ1-3, with D perhaps matching TRBD1 (5 bases). There are 14 residues in the CDR3. Germline V gene sequence: CDR1 SEHNR, CDR2 FQNEAQ (reference sequence). V was shortened by 5 bases and J by 4 bases, with 12 bases between the two germline ends. The CDR3 is CASSLGLAGNTIYF. CDR3 DNA sequence: TGTGCCAGCAGCCTGGGACTAGCCGGAAACACCATATATTTT. The complete variable domain, with remaining parts taken from reference TRBV7-9 and TRBJ1-3, reads DTGVSQNPRHKITKRGQNVTFRCDPISEHNRLYWYRQTLGQGPEFLTYFQNEAQLEKSRLLSDRFSAERPKGSFSTLEIQRTEQGDSAMYLCASSLGLAGNTIYFGEGSWLTVV.

The chain employs TRBV13 and TRBJ1-6, with D unresolved. Trimming took off 5 bases at V and 3 bases at J, with 14 bases between the two ends. CDR1 is PRHDT, CDR2 FYEKMQ, per germline (reference sequence). The CDR3 contains 16 residues. The CDR3 reads CASSPRTGSYNSPLHF. CDR3 sequence (DNA): TGTGCCAGCAGCCCCAGGACGGGGAGCTATAATTCACCCCTCCACTTT.

The V and J genes are TRBV5-8 and TRBJ2-7; TRBD2 matches 13 bases. V lost 5 bases to trimming and J lost 7 bases; unmatched junction nucleotides: 15. Germline V gives CDR1 SGHTS, CDR2 YDEGEE. The CDR3 runs 17 residues. The chain's CDR3 is CASSLLLTGTSGIEQYF. The CDR3 nucleotides read TGTGCCAGCAGTTTGCTACTCACCGGGACTAGCGGGATAGAGCAGTACTTC.

This clone was recorded a few times. CDR3 in amino acids: CASSPYRPQGQNYGYTF. In DNA form, the CDR3 reads TGTGCCAGCTCACCCTACCGGCCTCAGGGCCAAAACTATGGCTACACCTTC. This chain connects TRBV18 to TRBJ1-2; TRBD1 might be the D (5 bases). CDR1 KGHSH and CDR2 LQKENI come from the germline V gene. The germline V and J ends were trimmed by 3 bases and 2 bases, with 19 bases remaining between them. This CDR3 region has 17 residues.

This sequence joins TRBV6-1 and TRBJ1-6; 9 positions agree with TRBD1. The germline gives CDR1 MNHNS, CDR2 SASEGT. CDR3 length: 15 residues. V dropped 6 bases and J dropped 9; count of bases not matched to a gene: 9. Written as DNA, the CDR3 is TGTGCCAGCAGGGTAAAGGGACAGGGAGGTTCACCCCTCCACTTT. It encodes CASRVKGQGGSPLHF.

The chain couples TRBV2 to TRBJ1-5; possibly TRBD1 for D (5 bases). Deletions cut 6 bases from V and 5 bases from J, with 20 bases between. This CDR3 has 16 amino acids. In germline, CDR1 is SNHLY, CDR2 FYNNEI. The CDR3: CASSPEVGAAYQPQHF. The DNA for the CDR3 is TGTGCCAGCAGCCCCGAAGTAGGGGCCGCCTATCAGCCCCAGCATTTT. The full variable domain, in which reference TRBV2 and TRBJ1-5 provide the parts outside the CDR3, is EPEVTQTPSHQVTQMGQEVILRCVPISNHLYFYWYRQILGQKVEFLVSFYNNEISEKSEIFDDQFSVERPDGSNFTLKIRSTKLEDSAMYFCASSPEVGAAYQPQHFGDGTRLSIL.

This clone was seen more than once but under ten times. Here the CDR3 reads CASSAQGGGLGTEAFF. The CDR3 bases are TGTGCCAGCAGCGCCCAGGGAGGGGGGTTGGGAACTGAAGCTTTCTTT. The chain couples TRBV7-2 to TRBJ1-1; possible D gene TRBD1, 6 bases. With 5 bases removed from V and 5 bases from J, the gap between germline ends came to 21 bases. This CDR3 is 16 amino acids long. In germline, CDR1 is SGHTA, CDR2 FQGNSA.

The gene calls are TRBV7-2 and TRBJ1-2, with TRBD1 matching over 8 bases. CDR1 and CDR2 (germline): SGHTA, FQGNSA. J gave up 2 bases and V 4 bases, and 3 bases lay outside the gene matches. This CDR3 comprises 14 residues. The CDR3 nucleotides are TGTGCCAGCAGCTCCCAGGGGGCCAACTATGGCTACACCTTC. Protein sequence: CASSSQGANYGYTF.

The rearrangement links TRBV27 to TRBJ1-6; D not resolved. The V and J ends lost 0 bases and 7 bases respectively, with 13 bases between them. This CDR3 has 16 amino acids. In germline, CDR1 is MNHEY, CDR2 SMNVEV (reference sequence). CDR3 sequence (DNA): TGTGCCAGCAGTTTATCTCCGCCACCGCGGAATTCACCCCTCCACTTT. As protein: CASSLSPPPRNSPLHF.

The J gene is TRBJ2-3, the V gene TRBV9; no clear D. With 0 bases removed from V and 8 bases from J, the gap between germline ends came to 10 bases. This CDR3 is 13 amino acids long. Germline V gene lookup returns CDR1 SGDLS and CDR2 YYNGEE. CDR3 DNA sequence: TGTGCCAGCAGCGTAGATCGGTCTGGTACGCAGTATTTT. Amino acid sequence: CASSVDRSGTQYF.

The rearrangement joins TRBV28 to TRBJ1-2; 7 bases map to TRBD1. V trimming: 2 bases; J trimming: 8 bases; junction bases outside the gene matches: 8. The CDR3 has 14 amino acids. Per the germline V gene, CDR1 is MDHEN and CDR2 is SYDVKM. The CDR3 loop is CASSLNRGARGYTF. As DNA, the CDR3 is TGTGCCAGCAGTTTAAACAGGGGAGCGAGAGGCTACACCTTC.

For the CDR3, the DNA is TGTGCCAGCAGTACACAGGGGGCGCGTGAAAAACTGTTTTTT. Protein sequence: CASSTQGAREKLFF. The chain carries TRBV6-5 and TRBJ1-4, with 9 bases lining up with TRBD1. V shed 5 bases, J shed 7 bases, and the junction held 5 bases outside the gene matches. CDR3 length: 14 residues. Germline V gene sequence: CDR1 MNHEY, CDR2 SVGAGI.

The chain employs TRBV9 and TRBJ2-6; TRBD1 agrees at 7 bases. The CDR3 is 18 residues long. V gave up 4 bases and J gave up 2 bases; unmatched junction bases: 12. CDR1 and CDR2 (germline): SGDLS, YYNGEE. The CDR3 here is CASSPLDRVLAGANVLTF. CDR3 DNA: TGTGCCAGCAGCCCACTCGACAGGGTACTTGCTGGGGCCAACGTCCTGACTTTC.

The chain links TRBV28 to TRBJ2-2; TRBD2 agrees at 8 bases. This CDR3 has 17 residues. Trimming removed 3 bases from V and 4 bases from J; junction bases left unmatched: 10. Germline V gene sequence: CDR1 MDHEN, CDR2 SYDVKM. CDR3 nucleotides: TGTGCCAGCAGTTTGAGGTCGGGGGGGTTCGGCACCGGGGAGCTGTTTTTT. This codes for CASSLRSGGFGTGELFF.

CDR3 residues: CASSSSRDRVGVNQPQHF. As DNA, the CDR3 is TGTGCCAGCAGCTCGTCCCGGGACAGGGTGGGGGTCAATCAGCCCCAGCATTTT. The chain has TRBV5-4 and TRBJ1-5, with TRBD1 identical over 9 bases. V gave up 3 bases and J gave up 3 bases; unmatched junction bases: 13. This CDR3 is built from 18 residues. In germline, CDR1 is SGHNT, CDR2 YYREEE (reference sequence).

The V and J genes are TRBV9 and TRBJ1-3; no definite D call. The CDR3 has 15 residues. V gave up 0 bases and J gave up 0 bases, with 7 bases separating them. Germline CDR1 reads SGDLS; CDR2 reads YYNGEE. The CDR3 protein is CASSVGGYSGNTIYF. CDR3 nucleotides: TGTGCCAGCAGCGTAGGAGGTTACTCTGGAAACACCATATATTTT.